The 17 T cell receptor beta chains presented below share a single source sample, sequenced in a study of blood T cell repertoires in COVID-19. Sequencing used immunoSEQ multiplex PCR; TCRdb keeps in-frame clones, though not all of them. This sample has about 56,000 clones; 88% occur once, and the top ten carry over 3.5%. What was sequenced was peripheral blood. Every receptor here comes from a man in his fifties or sixties with active COVID-19.

The chain combines TRBV5-6 with TRBJ1-2, with 11 bases matching TRBD1. The J segment lost 4 bases and the V segment lost 3 bases, leaving 2 bases of the junction unmatched. The CDR3 contains 14 residues. Looked up from germline, CDR1 is SGHDT and CDR2 is YYEEEE. The CDR3 coding sequence is TGTGCCAGCAGCTGGACAGGGGGCGGCTATGGCTACACCTTC. It translates to CASSWTGGGYGYTF.

V and J are TRBV3-1 (or the pseudogene TRBV3-2) and TRBJ1-2, with TRBD1 matching over 7 bases. Germline V gene lookup returns CDR1 LGHDT and CDR2 YNNKEL (reference sequence). J was trimmed by 8 bases and V by 8 bases; bases with no gene match: 14. This CDR3 spans 14 amino acids. CDR3 protein: CASSLKGGAGGYTF. The CDR3 DNA sequence: TGTGCCAGCTCTTTGAAAGGGGGCGCAGGGGGCTACACCTTC.

The chain couples TRBV25-1 to TRBJ1-1, with D perhaps TRBD1 (6 bases). V shed 4 bases and J shed 7 bases, with 19 bases lying between them. The CDR3 is made up of 15 amino acids. Germline lookup yields CDR1 MGHDK and CDR2 SYGVNS. CDR3 loop: CASSGSYTGTHEAFF. CDR3 in DNA: TGTGCCAGCAGTGGATCTTATACCGGGACACATGAAGCTTTCTTT. Filled out from reference TRBV25-1 and TRBJ1-1, the complete variable domain reads EADIYQTPRYLVIGTGKKITLECSQTMGHDKMYWYQQDPGMELHLIHYSYGVNSTEKGDLSSESTVSRIRTEHFPLTLESARPSHTSQYLCASSGSYTGTHEAFFGQGTRLTVV.

The chain has TRBV4-1 and TRBJ2-5, with 10 bases that match TRBD1. The CDR3 covers 15 residues. Germline assignment: CDR1 MGHRA and CDR2 YSYEKL. V lost 2 bases to trimming and J lost 5 bases; unmatched junction nucleotides: 5. The chain's CDR3 is CASSQRGTGDETQYF. In nucleotides, the CDR3 is TGCGCCAGCAGCCAACGCGGGACAGGGGATGAGACCCAGTACTTC.

V usage is TRBV3-1 (or the pseudogene TRBV3-2) and J usage is TRBJ2-5; 8 nucleotides agree with TRBD2. This CDR3 comprises 16 residues. The V segment lost 4 bases and the J segment 7 bases; nucleotides outside the gene matches: 14. Looked up from germline, CDR1 is LGHDT and CDR2 is YNNKEL (reference sequence). The CDR3 here is CASSPGGAGGPGTQYF. The CDR3 nucleotides read TGTGCCAGCAGCCCCGGAGGGGCGGGGGGCCCTGGGACCCAGTACTTC.

CDR3 loop: CASSQRYGGANQPQHF. CDR3 nucleotides: TGTGCCAGCAGCCAAAGGTATGGAGGGGCCAATCAGCCCCAGCATTTT. The chain combines TRBV3-1 (or the pseudogene TRBV3-2) with TRBJ1-5; TRBD1 might be the D (5 bases). CDR3 length: 16 amino acids. Germline V gene data show CDR1 as LGHDT and CDR2 as YNNKEL (reference sequence). V gave up 2 bases and J gave up 3 bases, with 14 bases separating them.

The chain combines TRBV9 with TRBJ2-3; D gene ambiguous. CDR3 size: 11 residues. Trimming removed 4 bases at V and 7 bases at J, with 7 bases between. Germline values: CDR1 SGDLS, CDR2 YYNGEE. The CDR3 loop is CASSPRYTQYF. The CDR3 coding sequence is TGTGCCAGCAGCCCGCGGTATACGCAGTATTTT. The whole variable domain, remainder taken from reference TRBV9 and TRBJ2-3, is DSGVTQTPKHLITATGQRVTLRCSPRSGDLSVYWYQQSLDQGLQFLIQYYNGEERAKGNILERFSAQQFPDLHSELNLSSLELGDSALYFCASSPRYTQYFGPGTRLTVL.

The chain employs TRBV6-2 or TRBV6-3 and TRBJ1-1; 7 nucleotides agree with TRBD1. After removal of 2 bases from V and 7 bases from J, the junction contained 13 bases not matched to a gene. This CDR3 has 16 residues. The germline CDR1 and CDR2 sequences are MNHEY and SVGEGT. Written as DNA, the CDR3 is TGTGCCAGCAGTTACGAGGCAGGGGGTATTTGGAATGAAGCTTTCTTT. It translates to CASSYEAGGIWNEAFF.

The chain combines TRBV5-6 with TRBJ2-3; 10 bases line up with TRBD2. CDR1 SGHDT and CDR2 YYEEEE come from the germline V gene. The CDR3 covers 15 residues. V dropped 4 bases and J dropped 7; count of bases not matched to a gene: 9. The DNA of the CDR3 is TGTGCCAGCAGCCTGGGAGCGGGGGGGGCGAATACGCAGTATTTT. This sequence encodes CASSLGAGGANTQYF.

This clone is a singleton in its sample. This chain connects TRBV13 to TRBJ2-3, with a tentative D call TRBD1 (6 bases). V lost 5 bases, J lost 3 bases, and 9 bases lay in between. Germline CDR1 reads PRHDT; CDR2 reads FYEKMQ (reference sequence). This CDR3 is built from 13 residues. The CDR3 region is CASSQGSTDTQYF. The CDR3 DNA is TGTGCCAGCAGCCAGGGGTCGACAGATACGCAGTATTTT.

The chain links TRBV6-5 to TRBJ1-1, with TRBD1 identical over 7 bases. CDR1 is MNHEY, CDR2 SVGAGI, per germline. V was clipped by 7 bases and J by 7 bases; unmatched bases: 9. The CDR3 is 13 residues long. The CDR3 loop is CASKDRVGSEAFF. CDR3 nucleotide sequence: TGTGCCAGCAAAGACAGGGTGGGAAGTGAAGCTTTCTTT.

The chain couples TRBV19 to TRBJ2-3; TRBD2 agrees at 11 bases. This CDR3 contains 17 residues. Germline assignment: CDR1 LNHDA and CDR2 SQIVND (reference sequence). V was pared by 1 base and J by 0 bases, with 3 bases of the junction left unmatched. DNA of the CDR3: TGTGCCAGTAGTATAGTGGGACTAGCGGCTAGCACAGATACGCAGTATTTT. It translates to CASSIVGLAASTDTQYF.

This clone is labeled medium-sized. This chain connects TRBV7-8 to TRBJ1-3; perhaps TRBD1 as D (6 bases). Germline values: CDR1 SGHVS, CDR2 FQNEAQ. The CDR3 is 14 amino acids. V lost 6 bases and J lost 4, with 13 bases in between. For the CDR3, the DNA is TGTGCCAGCAGACCGAGGGGGAACGGAAACACCATATATTTT. Its protein is CASRPRGNGNTIYF.

The chain is built from TRBV10-3 and TRBJ1-3; TRBD1 matches at 7 bases. Germline CDR1 and CDR2: ENHRY and SYGVKD. Trimming removed 11 bases from V and 0 bases from J; junction bases left unmatched: 4. The length of the CDR3 is 13 residues. CDR3 residues: CAAGGSSGNTIYF. The CDR3 nucleotides read TGTGCCGCAGGGGGGAGCTCTGGAAACACCATATATTTT.

The chain carries TRBV6-5 and TRBJ1-4; D gene ambiguous. Per germline, CDR1 MNHEY and CDR2 SVGAGI. The CDR3 totals 13 residues. The V gene lost 6 bases and the J gene lost 0 bases, with 5 bases spanning the gap. The CDR3 reads CASRAATNEKLFF. CDR3 in DNA: TGTGCCAGCAGGGCAGCAACTAATGAAAAACTGTTTTTT.

The rearrangement links TRBV11-2 to TRBJ1-1; no clear D. The CDR3 contains 11 residues. Per the germline V gene, CDR1 is SGHAT and CDR2 is FQNNGV. The germline V and J ends were trimmed by 3 bases and 4 bases, with 3 bases remaining between them. The CDR3, as DNA: TGTGCCAGCAGCTTCGGCACTGAAGCTTTCTTT. As protein: CASSFGTEAFF. The full variable domain, rest sourced from reference TRBV11-2 and TRBJ1-1, is EAGVAQSPRYKIIEKRQSVAFWCNPISGHATLYWYQQILGQGPKLLIQFQNNGVVDDSQLPKDRFSAERLKGVDSTLKIQPAKLEDSAVYLCASSFGTEAFFGQGTRLTVV.

The gene calls are TRBV7-2 and TRBJ2-1; D perhaps matches TRBD2 (6 bases). Trimming left V 0 bases short and J 8 bases short, with 14 bases between. The CDR3 consists of 15 residues. CDR1 SGHTA and CDR2 FQGNSA come from the germline V gene. The CDR3 sequence: CASSLAPGVKDEQFF. The CDR3 DNA reads as TGTGCCAGCAGCTTAGCACCGGGGGTTAAGGATGAGCAGTTCTTC.